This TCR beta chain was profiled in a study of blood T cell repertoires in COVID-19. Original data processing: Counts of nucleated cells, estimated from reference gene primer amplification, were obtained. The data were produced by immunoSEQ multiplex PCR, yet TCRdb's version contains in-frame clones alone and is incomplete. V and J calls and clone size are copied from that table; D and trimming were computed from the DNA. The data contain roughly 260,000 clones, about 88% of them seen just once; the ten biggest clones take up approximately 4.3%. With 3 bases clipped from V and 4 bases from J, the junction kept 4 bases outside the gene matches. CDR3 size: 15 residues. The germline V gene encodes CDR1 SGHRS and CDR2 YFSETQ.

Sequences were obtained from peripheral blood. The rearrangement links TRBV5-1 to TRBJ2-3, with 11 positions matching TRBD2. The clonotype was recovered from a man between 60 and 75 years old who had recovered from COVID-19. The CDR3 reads CASSYSGGASDTQYF. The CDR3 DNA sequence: TGCGCCAGCAGCTATAGCGGGGGGGCCTCAGATACGCAGTATTTT.